This T cell receptor beta chain comes out of a study of cytomegalovirus exposure and HLA in healthy donors. As concerns this clone: Its antigen is currently unknown.

The PCR made use of 60 Vbeta and 13 Jbeta primers. Some clones are missing from TCRdb's copy, which holds only in-frame ones; the method was immunoSEQ multiplex PCR. This table has approximately 170,000 clones, approximately 67% appearing once. CDR3 length: 18 residues. Trimming took 2 bases from V and 3 from J; bases not matched to a gene: 9. Germline V gives CDR1 SGHNT, CDR2 YYREEE (reference sequence). Study-wide points: Later on, an analysis found that several of the most significant clusters appeared to be linked to common viral pathogens, which included parvovirus B19.

This TCR was sampled from a young woman in good health and CMV-seropositive. Sequencing was done on a sample of PBMCs. The genes are TRBV5-4 and TRBJ2-6; TRBD1 matches at 9 bases. In DNA form, the CDR3 reads TGTGCCAGCAGCTTACCGCCGGGACAGGGATATGGGGCCAACGTCCTGACTTTC. Encoded protein: CASSLPPGQGYGANVLTF.